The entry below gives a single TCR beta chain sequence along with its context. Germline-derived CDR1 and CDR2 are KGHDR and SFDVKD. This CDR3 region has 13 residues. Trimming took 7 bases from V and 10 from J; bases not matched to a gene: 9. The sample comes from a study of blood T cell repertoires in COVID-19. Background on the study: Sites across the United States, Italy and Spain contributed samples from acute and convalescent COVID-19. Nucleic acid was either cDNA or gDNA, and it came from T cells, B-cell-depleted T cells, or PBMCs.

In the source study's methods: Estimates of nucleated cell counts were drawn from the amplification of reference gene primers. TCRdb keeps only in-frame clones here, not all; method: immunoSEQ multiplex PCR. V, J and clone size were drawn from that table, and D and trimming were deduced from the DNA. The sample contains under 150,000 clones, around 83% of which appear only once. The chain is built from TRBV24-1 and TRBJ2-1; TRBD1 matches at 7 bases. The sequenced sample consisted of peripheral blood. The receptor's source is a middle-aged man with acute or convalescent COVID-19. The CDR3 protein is CATRPTGPGEQFF. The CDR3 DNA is TGTGCCACCAGACCGACAGGGCCAGGGGAGCAGTTCTTC.